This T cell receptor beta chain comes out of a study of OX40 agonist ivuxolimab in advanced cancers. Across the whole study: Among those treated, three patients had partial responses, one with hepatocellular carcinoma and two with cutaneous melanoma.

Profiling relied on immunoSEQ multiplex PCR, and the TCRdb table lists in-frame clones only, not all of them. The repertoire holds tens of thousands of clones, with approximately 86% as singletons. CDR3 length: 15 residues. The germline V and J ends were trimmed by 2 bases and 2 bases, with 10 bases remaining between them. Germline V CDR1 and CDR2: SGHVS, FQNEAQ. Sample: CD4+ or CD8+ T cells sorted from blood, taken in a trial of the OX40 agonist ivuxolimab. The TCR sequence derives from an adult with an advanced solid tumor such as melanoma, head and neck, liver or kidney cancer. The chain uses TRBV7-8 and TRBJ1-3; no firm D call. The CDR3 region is CASSLYGIAGNTIYF. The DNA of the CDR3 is TGTGCCAGCAGCTTATACGGAATAGCTGGAAACACCATATATTTT. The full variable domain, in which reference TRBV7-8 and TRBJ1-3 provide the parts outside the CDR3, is GAGVSQSPRYKVAKRGQDVALRCDPISGHVSLFWYQQALGQGPEFLTYFQNEAQLDKSGLPSDRFFAERPEGSVSTLKIQRTQQEDSAVYLCASSLYGIAGNTIYFGEGSWLTVV.